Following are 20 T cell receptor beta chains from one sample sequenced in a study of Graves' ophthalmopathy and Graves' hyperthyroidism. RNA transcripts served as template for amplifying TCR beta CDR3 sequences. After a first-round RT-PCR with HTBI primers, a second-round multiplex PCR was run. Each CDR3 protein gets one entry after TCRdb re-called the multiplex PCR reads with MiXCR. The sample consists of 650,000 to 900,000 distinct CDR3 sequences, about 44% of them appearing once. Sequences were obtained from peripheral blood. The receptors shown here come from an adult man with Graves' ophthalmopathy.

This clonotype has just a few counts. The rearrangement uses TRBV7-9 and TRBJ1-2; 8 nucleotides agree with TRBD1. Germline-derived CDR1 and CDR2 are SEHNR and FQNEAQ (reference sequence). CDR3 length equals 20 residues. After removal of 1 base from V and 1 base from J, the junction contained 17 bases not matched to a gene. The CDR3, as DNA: TGTGCCAGCAGCTTAGTACCGGGACAGGACCCATCCGGCATTAACTATGGCTACACCTTC. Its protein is CASSLVPGQDPSGINYGYTF.

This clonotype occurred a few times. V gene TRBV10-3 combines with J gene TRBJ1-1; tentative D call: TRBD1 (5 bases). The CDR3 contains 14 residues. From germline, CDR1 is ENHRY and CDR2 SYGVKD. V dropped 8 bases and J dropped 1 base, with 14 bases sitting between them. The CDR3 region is CAIWDPGANTEAFF. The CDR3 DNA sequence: TGTGCCATCTGGGACCCCGGCGCGAACACTGAAGCTTTCTTT.

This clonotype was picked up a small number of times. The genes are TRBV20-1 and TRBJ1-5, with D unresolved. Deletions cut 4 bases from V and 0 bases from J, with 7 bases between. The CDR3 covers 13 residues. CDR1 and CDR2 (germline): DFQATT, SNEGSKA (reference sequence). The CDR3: CSAKGVSNQPQHF. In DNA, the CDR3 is TGCAGTGCTAAGGGAGTTAGCAATCAGCCCCAGCATTTT.

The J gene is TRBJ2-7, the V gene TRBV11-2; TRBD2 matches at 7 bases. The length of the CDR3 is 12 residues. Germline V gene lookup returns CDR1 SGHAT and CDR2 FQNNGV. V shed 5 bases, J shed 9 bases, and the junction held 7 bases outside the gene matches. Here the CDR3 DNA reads TGTGCCAGCAGCCCCCTGGGCGGGGGGCAGTACTTC. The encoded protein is CASSPLGGGQYF.

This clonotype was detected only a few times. DNA of the CDR3: TGCAGCGTCGTGACAGGGACGGGGGAGACCCAGTACTTC. Translation gives CSVVTGTGETQYF. The rearrangement links TRBV29-1 to TRBJ2-5, with TRBD1 matching over 7 bases. CDR3 length equals 13 residues. Germline lookup yields CDR1 SQVTM and CDR2 ANQGSEA. V lost 6 bases and J lost 5; bases outside the gene matches: 9.

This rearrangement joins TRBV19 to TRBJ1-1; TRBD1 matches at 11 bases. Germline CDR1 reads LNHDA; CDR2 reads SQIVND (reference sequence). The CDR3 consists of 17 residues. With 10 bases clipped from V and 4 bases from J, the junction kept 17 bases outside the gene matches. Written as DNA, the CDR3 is TGTGCCATCTCGCCGAAAAGGACAGGGGGCGGTGGCACTGAAGCTTTCTTT. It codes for CAISPKRTGGGGTEAFF.

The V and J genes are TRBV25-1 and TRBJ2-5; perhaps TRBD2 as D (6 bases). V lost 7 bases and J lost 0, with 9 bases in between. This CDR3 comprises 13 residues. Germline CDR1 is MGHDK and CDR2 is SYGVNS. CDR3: CASISGYQETQYF. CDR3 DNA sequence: TGTGCCAGCATCAGCGGGTACCAAGAGACCCAGTACTTC.

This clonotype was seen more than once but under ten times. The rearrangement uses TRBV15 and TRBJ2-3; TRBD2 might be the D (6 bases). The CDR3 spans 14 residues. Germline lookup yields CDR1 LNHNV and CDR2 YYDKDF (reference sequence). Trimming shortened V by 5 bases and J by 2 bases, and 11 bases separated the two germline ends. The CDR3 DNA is TGTGCCACCAGCGGAAGCGGGTACACAGATACGCAGTATTTT. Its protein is CATSGSGYTDTQYF.

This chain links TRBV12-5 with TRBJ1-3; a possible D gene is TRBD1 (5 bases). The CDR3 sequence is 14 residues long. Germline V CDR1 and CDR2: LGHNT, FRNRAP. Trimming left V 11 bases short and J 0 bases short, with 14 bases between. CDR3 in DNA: TGTGCTTCCCAGGGAGGAAGCTCTGGAAACACCATATATTTT. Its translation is CASQGGSSGNTIYF.

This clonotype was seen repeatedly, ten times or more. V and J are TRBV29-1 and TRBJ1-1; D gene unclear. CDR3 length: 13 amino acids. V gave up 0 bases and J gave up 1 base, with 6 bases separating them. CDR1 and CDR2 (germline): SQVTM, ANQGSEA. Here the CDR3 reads CSVEDTGNTEAFF. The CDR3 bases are TGCAGCGTTGAAGATACGGGGAACACTGAAGCTTTCTTT.

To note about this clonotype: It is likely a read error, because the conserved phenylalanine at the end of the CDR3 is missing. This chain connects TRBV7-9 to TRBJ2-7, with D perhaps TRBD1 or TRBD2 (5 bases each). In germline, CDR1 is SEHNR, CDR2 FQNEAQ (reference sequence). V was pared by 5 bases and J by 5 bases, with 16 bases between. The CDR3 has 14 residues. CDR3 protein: CASSPSNQGHEQYL. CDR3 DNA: TGTGCCAGCAGCCCGTCCAATCAGGGACACGAGCAGTACCTC.

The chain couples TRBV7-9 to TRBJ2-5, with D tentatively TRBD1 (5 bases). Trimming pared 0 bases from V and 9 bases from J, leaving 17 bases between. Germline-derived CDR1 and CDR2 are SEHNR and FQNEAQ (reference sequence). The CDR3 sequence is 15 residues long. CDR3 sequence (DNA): TGTGCCAGCAGCTTAGCCATGGGCAGGGATCAGCCCCAGTACTTC. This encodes CASSLAMGRDQPQYF.

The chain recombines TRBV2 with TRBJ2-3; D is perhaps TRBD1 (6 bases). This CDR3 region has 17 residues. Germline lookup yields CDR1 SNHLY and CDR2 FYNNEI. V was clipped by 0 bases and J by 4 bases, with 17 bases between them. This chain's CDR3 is CASSEALTGLLADTQYF. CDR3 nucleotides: TGTGCCAGCAGTGAAGCACTGACAGGTCTTCTTGCAGATACGCAGTATTTT.

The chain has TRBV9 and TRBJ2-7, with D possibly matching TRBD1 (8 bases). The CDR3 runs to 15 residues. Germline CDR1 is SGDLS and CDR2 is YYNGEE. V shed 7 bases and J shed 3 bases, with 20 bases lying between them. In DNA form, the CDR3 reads TGTGCCAGCTCACGGGGGGACAGGAATGTCTACGAGCAGTACTTC. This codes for CASSRGDRNVYEQYF.

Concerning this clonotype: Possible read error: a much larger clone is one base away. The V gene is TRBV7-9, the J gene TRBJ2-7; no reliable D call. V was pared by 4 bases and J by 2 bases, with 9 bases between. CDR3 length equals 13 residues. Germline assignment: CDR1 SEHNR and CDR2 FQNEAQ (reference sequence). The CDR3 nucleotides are TGTGCCAGCAGCTCCCTCAGGACCTACGAGCAGTACTTC. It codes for CASSSLRTYEQYF.

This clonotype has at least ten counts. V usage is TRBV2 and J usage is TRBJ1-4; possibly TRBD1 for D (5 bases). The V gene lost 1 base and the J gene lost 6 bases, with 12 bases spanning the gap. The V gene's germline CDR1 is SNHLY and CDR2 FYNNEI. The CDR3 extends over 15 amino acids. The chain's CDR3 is CASSEGLGVYEKLFF. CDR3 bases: TGTGCCAGCAGTGAAGGCTTAGGGGTTTATGAAAAACTGTTTTTT.

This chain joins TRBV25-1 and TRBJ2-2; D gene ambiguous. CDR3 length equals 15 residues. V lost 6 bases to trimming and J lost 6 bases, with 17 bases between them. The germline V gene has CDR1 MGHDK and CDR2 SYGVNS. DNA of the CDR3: TGTGCCAGCAGACTTCGACACGTTTTATCCGGGGAGCTGTTTTTT. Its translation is CASRLRHVLSGELFF.

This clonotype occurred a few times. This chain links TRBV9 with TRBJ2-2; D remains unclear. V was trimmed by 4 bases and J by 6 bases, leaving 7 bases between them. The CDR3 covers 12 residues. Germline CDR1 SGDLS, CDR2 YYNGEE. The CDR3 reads CASSPRPGELFF. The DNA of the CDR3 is TGTGCCAGCAGCCCCCGACCCGGGGAGCTGTTTTTT.

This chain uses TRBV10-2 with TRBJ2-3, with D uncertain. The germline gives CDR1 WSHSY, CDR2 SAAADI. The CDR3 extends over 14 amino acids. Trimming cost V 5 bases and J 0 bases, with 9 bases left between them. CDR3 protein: CASSRSISTDTQYF. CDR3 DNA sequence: TGCGCCAGCAGTAGGTCGATTAGCACAGATACGCAGTATTTT.

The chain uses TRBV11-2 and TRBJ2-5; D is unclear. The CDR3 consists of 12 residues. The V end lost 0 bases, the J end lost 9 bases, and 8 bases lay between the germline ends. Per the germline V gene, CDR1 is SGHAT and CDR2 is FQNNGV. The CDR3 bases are TGTGCCAGCAGCTTAGACGGTCAGCCCCAGTACTTC. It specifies CASSLDGQPQYF. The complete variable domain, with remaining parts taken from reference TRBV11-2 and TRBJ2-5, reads EAGVAQSPRYKIIEKRQSVAFWCNPISGHATLYWYQQILGQGPKLLIQFQNNGVVDDSQLPKDRFSAERLKGVDSTLKIQPAKLEDSAVYLCASSLDGQPQYFGPGTRLLVL.